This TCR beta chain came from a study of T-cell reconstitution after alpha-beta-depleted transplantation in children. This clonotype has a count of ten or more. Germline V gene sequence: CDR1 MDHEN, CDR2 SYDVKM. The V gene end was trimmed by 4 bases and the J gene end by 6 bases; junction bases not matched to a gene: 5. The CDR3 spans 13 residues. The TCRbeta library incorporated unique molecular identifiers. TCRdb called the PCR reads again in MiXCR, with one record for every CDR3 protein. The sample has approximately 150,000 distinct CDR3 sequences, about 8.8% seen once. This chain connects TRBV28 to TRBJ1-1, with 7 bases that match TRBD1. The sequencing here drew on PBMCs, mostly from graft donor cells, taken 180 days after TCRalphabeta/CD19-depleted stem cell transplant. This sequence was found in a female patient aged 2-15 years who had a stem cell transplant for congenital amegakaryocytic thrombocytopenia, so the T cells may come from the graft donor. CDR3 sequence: CASSSRQGPEAFF. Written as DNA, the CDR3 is TGTGCCAGCAGTTCCAGACAGGGCCCTGAAGCTTTCTTT.